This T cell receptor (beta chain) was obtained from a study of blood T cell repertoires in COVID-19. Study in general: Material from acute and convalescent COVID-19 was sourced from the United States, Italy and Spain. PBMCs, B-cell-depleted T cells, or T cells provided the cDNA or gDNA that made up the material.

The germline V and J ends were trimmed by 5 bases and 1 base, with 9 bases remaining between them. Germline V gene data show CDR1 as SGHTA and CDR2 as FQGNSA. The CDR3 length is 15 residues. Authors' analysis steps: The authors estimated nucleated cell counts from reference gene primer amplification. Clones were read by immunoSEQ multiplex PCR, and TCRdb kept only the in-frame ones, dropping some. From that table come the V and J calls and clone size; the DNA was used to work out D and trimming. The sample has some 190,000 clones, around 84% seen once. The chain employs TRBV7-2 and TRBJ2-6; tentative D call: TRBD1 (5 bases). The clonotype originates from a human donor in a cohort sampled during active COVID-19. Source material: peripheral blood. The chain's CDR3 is CASSVRVSGANVLTF. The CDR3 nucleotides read TGTGCCAGCAGCGTCAGGGTTTCTGGGGCCAACGTCCTGACTTTC.